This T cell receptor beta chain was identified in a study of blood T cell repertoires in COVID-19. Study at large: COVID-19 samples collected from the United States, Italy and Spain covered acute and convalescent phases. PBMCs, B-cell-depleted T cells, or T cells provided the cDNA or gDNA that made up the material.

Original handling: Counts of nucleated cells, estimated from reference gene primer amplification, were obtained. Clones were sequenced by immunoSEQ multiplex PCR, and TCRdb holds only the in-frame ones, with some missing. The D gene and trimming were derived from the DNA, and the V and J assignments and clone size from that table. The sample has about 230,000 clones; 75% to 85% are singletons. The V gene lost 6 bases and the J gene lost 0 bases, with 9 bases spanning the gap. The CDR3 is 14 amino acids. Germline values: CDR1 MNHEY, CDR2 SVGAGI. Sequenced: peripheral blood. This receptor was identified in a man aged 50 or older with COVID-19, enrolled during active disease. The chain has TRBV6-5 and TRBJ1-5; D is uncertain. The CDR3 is CASRKTGSNQPQHF. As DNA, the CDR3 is TGTGCCAGCAGGAAGACGGGTAGCAATCAGCCCCAGCATTTT.